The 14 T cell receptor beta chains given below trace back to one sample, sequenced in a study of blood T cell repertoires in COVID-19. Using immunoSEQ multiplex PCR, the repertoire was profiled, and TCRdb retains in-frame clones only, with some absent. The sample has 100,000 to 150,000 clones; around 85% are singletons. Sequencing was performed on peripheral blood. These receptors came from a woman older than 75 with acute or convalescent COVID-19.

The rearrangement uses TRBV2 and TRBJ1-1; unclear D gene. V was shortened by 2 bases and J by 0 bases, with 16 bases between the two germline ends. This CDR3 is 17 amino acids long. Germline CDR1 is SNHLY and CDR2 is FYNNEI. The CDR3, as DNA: TGTGCCAGCAGTGAATTTGGTGGTCAGGCTTTGAACACTGAAGCTTTCTTT. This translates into CASSEFGGQALNTEAFF.

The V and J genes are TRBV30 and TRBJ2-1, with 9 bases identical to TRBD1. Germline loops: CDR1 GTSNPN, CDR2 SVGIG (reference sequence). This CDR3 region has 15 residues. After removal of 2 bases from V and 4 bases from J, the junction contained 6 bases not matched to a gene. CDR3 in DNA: TGTGCCTGGAGTACCCACGGGACAGGGTACAATGAGCAGTTCTTC. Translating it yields CAWSTHGTGYNEQFF.

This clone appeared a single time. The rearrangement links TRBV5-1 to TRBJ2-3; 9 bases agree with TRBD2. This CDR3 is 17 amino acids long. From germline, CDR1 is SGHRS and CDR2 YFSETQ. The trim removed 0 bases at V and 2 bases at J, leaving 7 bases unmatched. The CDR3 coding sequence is TGCGCCAGCAGCTTGGCCGCTAGCGGGATGCTCACAGATACGCAGTATTTT. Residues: CASSLAASGMLTDTQYF.

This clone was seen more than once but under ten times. In DNA form, the CDR3 reads TGTGCCAGCAGTTCCGGGACAGGGAGAGGCTACACCTTC. This encodes CASSSGTGRGYTF. This chain links TRBV2 with TRBJ1-2; 9 bases are shared with TRBD1. V shed 5 bases and J 8 bases; nucleotides not matched to a gene: 6. The CDR3 has 13 residues. Germline V CDR1 and CDR2: SNHLY, FYNNEI.

The CDR3 DNA is TGCGCCAGCAGCCCGGGACAGCCAAATTCACCCCTCCACTTT. Amino acid sequence: CASSPGQPNSPLHF. The chain is built from TRBV5-1 and TRBJ1-6; 7 bases align to TRBD1. This CDR3 contains 14 residues. Trimming at V came to 4 bases and at J to 7 bases, leaving 5 bases not matched to a gene. From germline, CDR1 is SGHRS and CDR2 YFSETQ.

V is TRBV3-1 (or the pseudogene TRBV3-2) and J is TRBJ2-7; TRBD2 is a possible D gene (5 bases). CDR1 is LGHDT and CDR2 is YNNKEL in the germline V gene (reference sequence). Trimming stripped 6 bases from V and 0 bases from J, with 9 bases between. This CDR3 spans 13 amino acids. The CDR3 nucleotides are TGTGCCAGCAGGGACTGGAGCTCCTACGAGCAGTACTTC. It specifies CASRDWSSYEQYF.

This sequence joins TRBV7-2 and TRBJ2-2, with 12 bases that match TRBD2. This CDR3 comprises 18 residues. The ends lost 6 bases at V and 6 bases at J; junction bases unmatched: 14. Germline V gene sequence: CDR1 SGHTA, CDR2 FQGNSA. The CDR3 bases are TGTGCCAGCAGACGAACCGGACTAGCGGGAAATAATGCCGGGGAGCTGTTTTTT. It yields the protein CASRRTGLAGNNAGELFF.

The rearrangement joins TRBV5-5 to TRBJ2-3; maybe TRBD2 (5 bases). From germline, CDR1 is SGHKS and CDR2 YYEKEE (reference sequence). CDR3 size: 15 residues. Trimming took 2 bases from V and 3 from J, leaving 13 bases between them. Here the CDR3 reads CASSFSERRTDTQYF. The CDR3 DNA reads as TGTGCCAGCAGCTTCTCAGAGCGGCGAACAGATACGCAGTATTTT. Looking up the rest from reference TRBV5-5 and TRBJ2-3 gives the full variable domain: DAGVTQSPTHLIKTRGQQVTLRCSPISGHKSVSWYQQVLGQGPQFIFQYYEKEERGRGNFPDRFSARQFPNYSSELNVNALLLGDSALYLCASSFSERRTDTQYFGPGTRLTVL.

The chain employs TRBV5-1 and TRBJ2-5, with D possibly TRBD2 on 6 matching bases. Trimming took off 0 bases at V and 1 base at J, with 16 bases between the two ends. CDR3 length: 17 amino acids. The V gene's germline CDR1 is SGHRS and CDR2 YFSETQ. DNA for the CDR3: TGCGCCAGCAGCTTGGGGGACTTCGAGGCGATCCAAGAGACCCAGTACTTC. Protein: CASSLGDFEAIQETQYF.

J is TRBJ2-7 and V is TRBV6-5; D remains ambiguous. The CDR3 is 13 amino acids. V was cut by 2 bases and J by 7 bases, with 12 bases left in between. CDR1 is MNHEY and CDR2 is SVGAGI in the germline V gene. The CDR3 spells CASSYPQTREQYF. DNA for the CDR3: TGTGCCAGCAGTTACCCTCAAACGCGGGAGCAGTACTTC.

CDR3 loop: CSASPGLNEKLFF. DNA for the CDR3: TGCAGTGCCAGTCCGGGACTAAATGAAAAACTGTTTTTT. The chain is built from TRBV20-1 and TRBJ1-4; D is possibly TRBD1 (5 bases). CDR3 length: 13 amino acids. V lost 6 bases and J 5 bases, leaving 13 bases between the germline ends. Germline CDR1 DFQATT, CDR2 SNEGSKA (reference sequence).

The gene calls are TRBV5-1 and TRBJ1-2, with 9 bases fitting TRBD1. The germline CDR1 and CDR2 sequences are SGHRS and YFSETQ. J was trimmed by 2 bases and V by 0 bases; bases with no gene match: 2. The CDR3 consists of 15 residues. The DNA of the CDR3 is TGCGCCAGCAGCTTGGGGGACAGGGCCAACTATGGCTACACCTTC. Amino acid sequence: CASSLGDRANYGYTF.

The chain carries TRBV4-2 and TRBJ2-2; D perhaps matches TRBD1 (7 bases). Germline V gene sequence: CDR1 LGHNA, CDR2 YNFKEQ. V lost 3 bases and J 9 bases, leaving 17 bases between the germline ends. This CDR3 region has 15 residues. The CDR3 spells CASSQGGDRDRELFF. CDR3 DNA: TGTGCCAGCAGCCAGGGGGGTGACAGGGACCGGGAGCTGTTTTTT.

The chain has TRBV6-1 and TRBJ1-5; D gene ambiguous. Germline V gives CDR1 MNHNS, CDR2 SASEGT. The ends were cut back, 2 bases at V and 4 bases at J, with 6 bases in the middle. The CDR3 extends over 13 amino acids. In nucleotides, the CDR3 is TGTGCCAGCAGTGAACGGTTAAATCAGCCCCAGCATTTT. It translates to CASSERLNQPQHF.